This T cell receptor beta chain was found in a study of shared clonotypes between healthy human individuals. The CDR3 is 13 amino acids. V lost 1 base and J 4 bases, leaving 8 bases between the germline ends. CDR1 and CDR2 (germline): SGHTA, FQGNSA. Sorted-subset replicate PCRs used roughly 220 ng DNA, about 30,000 T cell genomes. Per the original methods: For the immunoSEQ data, sequences were junction-only without quality scores, so filtering differed. TCRdb's copy holds only in-frame clones and misses some; the assay was immunoSEQ multiplex PCR. For V, J and clone size, that table is used; D and trimming come from the DNA. The table has approximately 2.4 million clones, 90% to 97% seen once.

The source material was naive CD4+ T cells sorted from blood. Subset: CD45RA+ positively selected. The sequence came from a man in his late teens or twenties in good health. The V gene is TRBV7-2, the J gene TRBJ2-7, with no clear D. The DNA for the CDR3 is TGTGCCAGCAGCTTAGGGTGGGGATACGAGCAGTACTTC. Translating gives CASSLGWGYEQYF.